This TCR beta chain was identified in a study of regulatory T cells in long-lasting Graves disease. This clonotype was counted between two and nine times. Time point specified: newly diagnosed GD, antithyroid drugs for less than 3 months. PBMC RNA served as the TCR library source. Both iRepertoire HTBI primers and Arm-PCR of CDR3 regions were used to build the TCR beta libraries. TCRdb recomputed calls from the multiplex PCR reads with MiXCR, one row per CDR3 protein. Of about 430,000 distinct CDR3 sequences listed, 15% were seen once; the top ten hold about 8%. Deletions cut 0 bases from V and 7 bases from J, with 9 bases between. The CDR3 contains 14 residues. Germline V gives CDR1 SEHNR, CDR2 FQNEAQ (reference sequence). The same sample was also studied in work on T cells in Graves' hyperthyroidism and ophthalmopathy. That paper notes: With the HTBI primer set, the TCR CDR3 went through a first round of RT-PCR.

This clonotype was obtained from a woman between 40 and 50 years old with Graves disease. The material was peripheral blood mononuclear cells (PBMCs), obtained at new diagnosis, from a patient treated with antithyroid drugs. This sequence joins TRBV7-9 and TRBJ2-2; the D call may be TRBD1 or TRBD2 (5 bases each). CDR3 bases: TGTGCCAGCAGCTTAGCGAGGGGCTACGGGGAGCTGTTTTTT. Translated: CASSLARGYGELFF.